Each of the 21 T cell receptor beta chains below was sequenced from the same sample in a study of technical replicates of blood from several donors. Clones were read by immunoSEQ multiplex PCR, and TCRdb kept only the in-frame ones, dropping some. The sample yields approximately 80,000 clones, 95% to 98% seen once. The specimen sequenced was T cells isolated from PBMCs. These receptor sequences come from a human donor in good health.

The genes are TRBV6-5 and TRBJ1-6, with a tentative D call TRBD1 (5 bases). The CDR3 covers 14 residues. Trimming cost V 7 bases and J 8 bases, with 15 bases left between them. Germline CDR1 MNHEY, CDR2 SVGAGI. The CDR3 coding sequence is TGTGCCAGCACCACCCCCTGGGGGGATTCACCCCTCCACTTT. Translation: CASTTPWGDSPLHF.

This sequence joins TRBV19 and TRBJ1-5; possible D gene TRBD1, 5 bases. Germline V gene sequence: CDR1 LNHDA, CDR2 SQIVND (reference sequence). CDR3 length: 13 residues. Trimming cost V 3 bases and J 7 bases, with 10 bases left between them. The CDR3 region has the DNA TGTGCCAGTAGTATTCGGAGGGACCAGCCCCAGCATTTT. Translated: CASSIRRDQPQHF.

The J gene is TRBJ1-1, the V gene TRBV23-1, with D uncertain. TRBV23-1 qualifies as an ORF whose function is uncertain. The CDR3 length is 16 residues. The V and J ends lost 0 bases and 1 base respectively, with 12 bases between them. CDR3 amino acids: CASSQSLEQRNTEAFF. The CDR3 bases are TGCGCCAGCAGTCAATCACTGGAACAGAGGAACACTGAAGCTTTCTTT.

CDR3 loop: CASRDMTSDSYEQYF. DNA for the CDR3: TGTGCCAGCAGGGACATGACTAGCGACTCCTACGAGCAGTACTTC. The J gene is TRBJ2-7, the V gene TRBV4-2; 8 bases are shared with TRBD2. The CDR3 is made up of 15 amino acids. Trimming cost V 6 bases and J 0 bases; bases outside gene matches: 7. The V gene's germline CDR1 is LGHNA and CDR2 YNFKEQ.

The rearrangement joins TRBV6-1 to TRBJ2-7, with D possibly being TRBD1 (5 bases). CDR3 length equals 13 residues. V gave up 10 bases and J gave up 2 bases, with 15 bases separating them. Germline assignment: CDR1 MNHNS and CDR2 SASEGT. CDR3: CAIIPDSAYEQYF. The CDR3 DNA reads as TGTGCCATCATACCAGACAGCGCCTACGAGCAGTACTTC.

The J gene is TRBJ1-4, the V gene TRBV7-6; tentatively, D is TRBD1 (5 bases). The V end was cut by 1 base, the J end by 5 bases, with 11 bases between. The germline gives CDR1 SGHVS, CDR2 FNYEAQ. The CDR3 runs 15 residues. CDR3 in DNA: TGTGCCAGCAGCTTAGGGGGGGGTAGGAATGAAAAACTGTTTTTT. Residues: CASSLGGGRNEKLFF.

The chain has TRBV5-1 and TRBJ2-5, with D unresolved. The V end lost 4 bases, the J end lost 1 base, and 17 bases lay between the germline ends. Germline V gene sequence: CDR1 SGHRS, CDR2 YFSETQ. The CDR3 has 16 amino acids. CDR3 region: CASSQTRTIIQETQYF. The CDR3 coding sequence is TGCGCCAGCAGCCAAACCCGTACAATTATCCAAGAGACCCAGTACTTC.

This rearrangement joins TRBV7-9 to TRBJ1-1; D uncertain. CDR3 length: 13 residues. The V end was cut by 7 bases, the J end by 1 base, with 10 bases between. Germline V gene data show CDR1 as SEHNR and CDR2 as FQNEAQ (reference sequence). The CDR3 region has the DNA TGTGCCAGCACCACCGAACAGAACACTGAAGCTTTCTTT. Its protein is CASTTEQNTEAFF. Combining the CDR3 with reference TRBV7-9 and TRBJ1-1 gives the whole variable domain DTGVSQNPRHKITKRGQNVTFRCDPISEHNRLYWYRQTLGQGPEFLTYFQNEAQLEKSRLLSDRFSAERPKGSFSTLEIQRTEQGDSAMYLCASTTEQNTEAFFGQGTRLTVV.

The chain uses TRBV11-1 and TRBJ1-1, with D possibly matching TRBD1 (6 bases). Germline V gives CDR1 SGHAT, CDR2 FQDESV (reference sequence). The CDR3 sequence is 13 residues long. Deletions cut 5 bases from V and 6 bases from J, with 13 bases between. CDR3 bases: TGTGCCAGCAGCAAACGGACAGTTCCTGAAGCTTTCTTT. Protein sequence: CASSKRTVPEAFF.

V and J are TRBV11-3 and TRBJ1-2, with 10 bases matching TRBD1. V lost 5 bases to trimming and J lost 6 bases; unmatched junction nucleotides: 9. CDR1 is SGHNT and CDR2 is YENEEA in the germline V gene. There are 15 residues in the CDR3. CDR3 bases: TGTGCCAGCAGCCAACCGTGGACAGGGGGTAATGGCTACACCTTC. Protein product: CASSQPWTGGNGYTF.

The genes are TRBV6-5 and TRBJ2-3, with D possibly TRBD2 on 5 matching bases. Germline values: CDR1 MNHEY, CDR2 SVGAGI. This CDR3 is built from 15 residues. V was trimmed by 2 bases and J by 1 base, leaving 10 bases between them. The CDR3 nucleotides read TGTGCCAGCAGTTACGAGGGCCTAGGCACAGATACGCAGTATTTT. Protein product: CASSYEGLGTDTQYF.

V usage is TRBV7-3 and J usage is TRBJ1-2; 7 bases line up with TRBD1. With V trimmed by 0 bases and J by 1 base, 5 bases remained unmatched. Germline values: CDR1 SGHTA, CDR2 FQGTGA. This CDR3 spans 16 amino acids. DNA of the CDR3: TGTGCCAGCAGCTTAACGGCCTACAGGGGTAACTATGGCTACACCTTC. It translates to CASSLTAYRGNYGYTF.

The chain recombines TRBV27 with TRBJ1-1; weak D call: TRBD1 (6 bases). Trimming cost V 7 bases and J 4 bases, with 10 bases left between them. CDR1 MNHEY and CDR2 SMNVEV come from the germline V gene (reference sequence). CDR3 size: 12 residues. This CDR3 reads CASIGGATEAFF. DNA for the CDR3: TGTGCCAGCATTGGGGGGGCCACTGAAGCTTTCTTT.

The chain couples TRBV6-5 to TRBJ1-1, with D tentatively TRBD1 (6 bases). This CDR3 has 15 amino acids. V shed 7 bases and J shed 1 base, with 16 bases lying between them. CDR1 and CDR2 from the germline V gene are MNHEY and SVGAGI. CDR3 loop: CASTDLGGGNTEAFF. In nucleotides, the CDR3 is TGTGCCAGCACGGATCTGGGAGGGGGGAACACTGAAGCTTTCTTT.

The rearrangement links TRBV19 to TRBJ2-7, with TRBD1 identical over 10 bases. Per germline, CDR1 LNHDA and CDR2 SQIVND (reference sequence). Trimming at V came to 7 bases and at J to 6 bases, leaving 12 bases not matched to a gene. The CDR3 consists of 15 residues. This CDR3 reads CASKFRDRGHLEQYF. In DNA form, the CDR3 reads TGTGCCAGTAAGTTCCGGGACAGGGGCCACCTCGAGCAGTACTTC.

This clone appeared once. The rearrangement uses TRBV14 and TRBJ1-1, with D unclear. V dropped 0 bases and J dropped 1 base, with 12 bases sitting between them. The CDR3 extends over 16 amino acids. Per the germline V gene, CDR1 is SGHDN and CDR2 is FVKESK. This CDR3 is CASSQEVARRNTEAFF. CDR3 DNA sequence: TGTGCCAGCAGCCAAGAAGTAGCAAGAAGGAACACTGAAGCTTTCTTT.

The J gene is TRBJ1-4, the V gene TRBV12-2. TRBV12-2 is a documented pseudogene. The CDR3 consists of 14 residues. The CDR3 loop is CASRLSGGDEKLFF. The CDR3 DNA follows: TGTGCAAGTCGCTTGTCGGGGGGTGACGAAAAACTGTTTTTT.

The V and J genes are TRBV14 and TRBJ1-1; 8 positions agree with TRBD1. The CDR3 runs 13 residues. Germline V lookup: CDR1 SGHDN, CDR2 FVKESK. The V gene end was trimmed by 6 bases and the J gene end by 6 bases; junction bases not matched to a gene: 6. CDR3 in amino acids: CASRTQGVPEAFF. DNA for the CDR3: TGTGCCAGCAGGACACAGGGGGTCCCTGAAGCTTTCTTT.

The rearrangement joins TRBV18 to TRBJ2-5, with D perhaps TRBD2 (6 bases). V lost 3 bases and J 2 bases, leaving 13 bases between the germline ends. CDR3 size: 15 residues. Per the germline V gene, CDR1 is KGHSH and CDR2 is LQKENI. CDR3 loop: CASSPGREEQETQYF. The CDR3 region has the DNA TGTGCCAGCTCACCGGGCAGGGAGGAACAAGAGACCCAGTACTTC.

The chain joins TRBV7-9 to TRBJ1-1; TRBD1 agrees at 9 bases. The CDR3 loop spans 14 amino acids. CDR1 is SEHNR, CDR2 FQNEAQ, per germline (reference sequence). The trim removed 5 bases at V and 10 bases at J, leaving 11 bases unmatched. Written as DNA, the CDR3 is TGTGCCAGCAGCCTGGCCCGGGACAGGGTGGTAGCTTTCTTT. Residues: CASSLARDRVVAFF.

This rearrangement joins TRBV7-2 to TRBJ2-3, with 10 bases that match TRBD2. CDR3 length equals 14 residues. CDR1 is SGHTA, CDR2 FQGNSA, per germline. V shed 6 bases, J shed 4 bases, and the junction held 4 bases outside the gene matches. The CDR3 sequence is CASRAAGGPDTQYF. The CDR3 coding sequence is TGTGCCAGCAGAGCAGCGGGGGGGCCAGATACGCAGTATTTT.